The 14 T cell receptor beta chains presented below share a single source sample, sequenced in a study of shared clonotypes between healthy human individuals. Produced via immunoSEQ multiplex PCR; TCRdb's table is partial and in-frame only. The sample holds around 200,000 clones, approximately 61% seen once. The specimen was memory CD4+ T cells sorted from blood. Sample subset: CD45RA-negative fraction. The receptor source for this set is a man aged 25-45 years in good health.

The chain has TRBV6-5 and TRBJ2-7; D possibly corresponds to TRBD1 (5 bases). Germline CDR1 MNHEY, CDR2 SVGAGI. This CDR3 region has 11 residues. Trimming cost V 6 bases and J 9 bases, with 12 bases left between them. The CDR3 spells CASSQGAAQYF. CDR3 DNA sequence: TGTGCCAGCAGCCAAGGGGCAGCGCAGTACTTC.

As for this clone: One base separates it from a far larger clone, so it is likely a read error. The J gene is TRBJ2-7, the V gene TRBV2; TRBD1 matches at 7 bases. This CDR3 is built from 10 residues. CDR1 is SNHLY, CDR2 FYNNEI, per germline. CDR3 in amino acids: CVTPRRTGYF. The CDR3, as DNA: TGTGTCACCCCTAGGCGGACAGGGTACTTC.

V usage is TRBV2 and J usage is TRBJ2-1, with D perhaps TRBD1 (6 bases). Germline V CDR1 and CDR2: SNHLY, FYNNEI. The ends were cut back, 4 bases at V and 5 bases at J, with 15 bases in the middle. CDR3 size: 15 residues. The CDR3, as DNA: TGTGCCAGCAGTGCGGACAGCCCGCCACACAATGAGCAGTTCTTC. Protein product: CASSADSPPHNEQFF.

This clone has only a few counts. The chain carries TRBV6-1 and TRBJ1-2, with 8 nucleotides matching TRBD1. V dropped 4 bases and J dropped 4; count of bases not matched to a gene: 8. Germline CDR1 is MNHNS and CDR2 is SASEGT. The CDR3 contains 15 residues. CDR3: CASSGHRGGPYGYTF. Written as DNA, the CDR3 is TGTGCCAGCAGTGGACACAGGGGGGGCCCCTATGGCTACACCTTC.

The V gene is TRBV9, the J gene TRBJ2-3, with 8 bases identical to TRBD2. The CDR3 totals 14 residues. Looked up from germline, CDR1 is SGDLS and CDR2 is YYNGEE. J was trimmed by 3 bases and V by 4 bases; bases with no gene match: 4. The CDR3 protein is CASSSGSGTDTQYF. The CDR3 DNA sequence: TGTGCCAGCAGCAGCGGGAGCGGGACAGATACGCAGTATTTT.

The rearrangement uses TRBV29-1 and TRBJ1-5; possible D gene TRBD1, 5 bases. In germline, CDR1 is SQVTM, CDR2 ANQGSEA. Trimming took off 1 base at V and 14 bases at J, with 15 bases between the two ends. This CDR3 region has 12 residues. The CDR3 nucleotides are TGCAGCGTTGAAGTAGGTGGGGGTAGAAAGCATTTT. This codes for CSVEVGGGRKHF.

The gene calls are TRBV5-8 and TRBJ1-5; D is perhaps TRBD1 (5 bases). V dropped 2 bases and J dropped 6 bases, with 12 bases sitting between them. The CDR3 contains 14 residues. Germline V gives CDR1 SGHTS, CDR2 YDEGEE. CDR3 DNA sequence: TGTGCCAGCAGCTTTGGCAGGGTAGTTCAGCCCCAGCATTTT. This gives the protein CASSFGRVVQPQHF.

The rearrangement links TRBV6-5 to TRBJ2-3; the D is unclear. Germline loops: CDR1 MNHEY, CDR2 SVGAGI. There are 14 residues in the CDR3. Trimming pared 5 bases from V and 1 base from J, leaving 10 bases between. The CDR3 loop is CASSRLQGTDTQYF. DNA of the CDR3: TGTGCCAGCAGTAGGCTCCAGGGCACAGATACGCAGTATTTT.

A word on this clone: The sample holds other DNA sequences that translate to the same CDR3. This rearrangement joins TRBV5-1 to TRBJ1-1, with D perhaps matching TRBD1 (6 bases). CDR1 and CDR2 from the germline V gene are SGHRS and YFSETQ. CDR3 length equals 14 residues. Trimming removed 1 base at V and 4 bases at J, with 11 bases between. The CDR3 is CASSLSGGLTEAFF. The DNA of the CDR3 is TGCGCCAGCAGCTTGAGCGGGGGCCTCACTGAAGCTTTCTTT.

The rearrangement links TRBV11-2 to TRBJ1-2; 9 bases align to TRBD1. V lost 5 bases and J lost 8; bases outside the gene matches: 12. This CDR3 comprises 15 residues. Germline V gene data show CDR1 as SGHAT and CDR2 as FQNNGV. CDR3 nucleotides: TGTGCCAGCAGCCCTAGTATTACAGGGGGCGGCGGCTACACCTTC. Translated: CASSPSITGGGGYTF.

The V and J genes are TRBV19 and TRBJ2-3, with TRBD2 as a possible D gene (5 bases). Trimming took 7 bases from V and 2 from J, leaving 10 bases between them. The germline V gene has CDR1 LNHDA and CDR2 SQIVND (reference sequence). This CDR3 has 13 amino acids. CDR3 sequence: CASTPGSTDTQYF. As DNA, the CDR3 is TGTGCCAGTACCCCGGGATCCACAGATACGCAGTATTTT.

The rearrangement links TRBV14 to TRBJ1-1; possible D gene TRBD1, 6 bases. V dropped 4 bases and J dropped 1 base, with 13 bases sitting between them. Germline assignment: CDR1 SGHDN and CDR2 FVKESK. The CDR3 loop spans 15 amino acids. The CDR3 here is CASSPSKTGNTEAFF. CDR3 DNA: TGTGCCAGCAGCCCATCTAAGACAGGGAACACTGAAGCTTTCTTT.

Worth noting for this clone: Additional DNA sequences in this sample encode the identical CDR3. The chain couples TRBV6-1 to TRBJ1-3; a possible D gene is TRBD1 (5 bases). The CDR3 runs 14 residues. The V and J ends lost 6 bases and 4 bases respectively, with 13 bases between them. CDR1 and CDR2 (germline): MNHNS, SASEGT. The CDR3 nucleotides read TGTGCCAGCAGCGGGGGAGGTGCAGGAAACACCATATATTTT. This gives the protein CASSGGGAGNTIYF.

The V call is TRBV5-1, the J call TRBJ2-1, with 10 bases fitting TRBD2. The CDR3 loop spans 15 amino acids. Germline CDR1 is SGHRS and CDR2 is YFSETQ. V shed 6 bases and J 2 bases; nucleotides not matched to a gene: 5. CDR3 residues: CASKAGGRTYNEQFF. The CDR3 DNA is TGCGCCAGCAAAGCGGGAGGGCGAACCTACAATGAGCAGTTCTTC.